The 26 T cell receptor beta chains listed next were all sequenced from one sample in a study of tumor-infiltrating lymphocytes in localized non-small cell lung cancer. Profiling relied on immunoSEQ multiplex PCR, and the TCRdb table lists in-frame clones only, not all of them. The sample has about 24,000 clones; 50% to 80% are singletons. The sequencing sample was made of lung tumor tissue. The receptors here all came from a human donor with non-small cell lung cancer.

The chain employs TRBV7-9 and TRBJ2-2; no definite D call. This CDR3 comprises 15 residues. Germline V gene data show CDR1 as SEHNR and CDR2 as FQNEAQ (reference sequence). Deletions cut 3 bases from V and 1 base from J, with 9 bases between. The CDR3 sequence is CASSFTTVNTGELFF. CDR3 nucleotide sequence: TGTGCCAGCAGCTTTACGACCGTGAACACCGGGGAGCTGTTTTTT.

The chain combines TRBV30 with TRBJ2-7; a weak D match, TRBD2 (5 bases). Germline V lookup: CDR1 GTSNPN, CDR2 SVGIG (reference sequence). With 1 base removed from V and 6 bases from J, the gap between germline ends came to 13 bases. This CDR3 is 13 amino acids long. CDR3 nucleotides: TGTGCCTGGAGTGAGAGGGATGAGGGCGAGCAGTACTTC. Protein product: CAWSERDEGEQYF.

The gene calls are TRBV7-6 and TRBJ1-3; D is ambiguous. Germline-derived CDR1 and CDR2 are SGHVS and FNYEAQ. Trimming pared 3 bases from V and 0 bases from J, leaving 12 bases between. CDR3 length: 16 amino acids. DNA for the CDR3: TGTGCCAGCAGCTTGTACAGAGCTAGCTCTGGAAACACCATATATTTT. It yields the protein CASSLYRASSGNTIYF. Full variable domain (outside the CDR3, taken from reference TRBV7-6 and TRBJ1-3): GAGVSQSPRYKVTKRGQDVALRCDPISGHVSLYWYRQALGQGPEFLTYFNYEAQQDKSGLPNDRFSAERPEGSISTLTIQRTEQRDSAMYRCASSLYRASSGNTIYFGEGSWLTVV.

This clone has just a few counts. This sequence joins TRBV7-2 and TRBJ1-3; D not certain. Per the germline V gene, CDR1 is SGHTA and CDR2 is FQGNSA. The CDR3 length is 14 residues. Trimming took off 5 bases at V and 3 bases at J, with 11 bases between the two ends. The DNA of the CDR3 is TGTGCCAGCAGCCTTCCCCGGGGTGGAAACACCATATATTTT. Its translation is CASSLPRGGNTIYF. Combining the CDR3 with reference TRBV7-2 and TRBJ1-3 gives the whole variable domain GAGVSQSPSNKVTEKGKDVELRCDPISGHTALYWYRQSLGQGLEFLIYFQGNSAPDKSGLPSDRFSAERTGGSVSTLTIQRTQQEDSAVYLCASSLPRGGNTIYFGEGSWLTVV.

This chain joins TRBV30 and TRBJ2-7; a possible D gene is TRBD2 (5 bases). The germline V gene encodes CDR1 GTSNPN and CDR2 SVGIG (reference sequence). This CDR3 comprises 14 residues. Between the trimmed V and J ends, which lost 0 bases and 5 bases, there was a span of 14 bases. The CDR3 loop is CAWSVWQEANEQYF. CDR3 nucleotide sequence: TGTGCCTGGAGTGTCTGGCAGGAGGCGAACGAGCAGTACTTC.

The genes are TRBV9 and TRBJ2-3, with D perhaps TRBD1 or TRBD2 (5 bases each). V was cut by 7 bases and J by 1 base, with 10 bases left in between. CDR1 SGDLS and CDR2 YYNGEE come from the germline V gene. CDR3 length: 13 residues. The CDR3 DNA reads TGTGCCAGCGCGCTGGGGGGCACAGATACGCAGTATTTT. The encoded protein is CASALGGTDTQYF.

The gene calls are TRBV11-3 and TRBJ2-1; 10 bases are shared with TRBD2. J was trimmed by 9 bases and V by 5 bases; bases with no gene match: 10. CDR3 size: 15 residues. Looked up from germline, CDR1 is SGHNT and CDR2 is YENEEA. The CDR3 region has the DNA TGTGCCAGCAGCCAATCCGCTAGCGGGAGCTCTGAGCAGTTCTTC. Translating gives CASSQSASGSSEQFF.

The chain employs TRBV23-1 and TRBJ2-2; maybe TRBD2 (5 bases). TRBV23-1 is designated an ORF whose function remains uncertain. V lost 2 bases and J 4 bases, leaving 11 bases between the germline ends. The CDR3 totals 15 residues. The CDR3 region is CASSQPGYGTGELFF. CDR3 nucleotide sequence: TGCGCCAGCAGTCAACCGGGGTACGGCACCGGGGAGCTGTTTTTT.

The chain carries TRBV11-2 and TRBJ1-4; 7 bases line up with TRBD1. V trimming: 5 bases; J trimming: 5 bases; junction bases outside the gene matches: 8. This CDR3 contains 15 residues. The germline CDR1 and CDR2 sequences are SGHAT and FQNNGV. Written as DNA, the CDR3 is TGTGCCAGCAGCATGACAGGGCCTGAAAATGAAAAACTGTTTTTT. Its translation is CASSMTGPENEKLFF.

For the CDR3, the DNA is TGTGCCAGCAGTTTATCGTCGGGTGGCAATCAGCCCCAGCATTTT. This codes for CASSLSSGGNQPQHF. The chain joins TRBV27 to TRBJ1-5; D call uncertain. The CDR3 spans 15 residues. V gave up 0 bases and J gave up 2 bases, with 8 bases separating them. Germline CDR1 reads MNHEY; CDR2 reads SMNVEV (reference sequence).

The J gene is TRBJ1-2, the V gene TRBV28; no definite D call. V was trimmed by 4 bases and J by 2 bases, leaving 14 bases between them. Germline CDR1 reads MDHEN; CDR2 reads SYDVKM. The CDR3 loop spans 15 amino acids. The CDR3 sequence: CASSSSKGGNYGYTF. CDR3 DNA sequence: TGTGCCAGCAGTTCCTCTAAGGGAGGGAACTATGGCTACACCTTC.

This chain connects TRBV14 to TRBJ2-7, with TRBD2 matching 7 bases. The CDR3 is 14 residues long. CDR1 and CDR2 (germline): SGHDN, FVKESK. V was clipped by 4 bases and J by 6 bases; unmatched bases: 9. The CDR3 region has the DNA TGTGCCAGCAGCCGGACTAGGATAGTGTGCGAGCAGTACTTC. It codes for CASSRTRIVCEQYF.

The chain carries TRBV30 and TRBJ2-1, with 7 positions matching TRBD1. The length of the CDR3 is 13 residues. Germline loops: CDR1 GTSNPN, CDR2 SVGIG (reference sequence). With 2 bases clipped from V and 7 bases from J, the junction kept 5 bases outside the gene matches. CDR3 in DNA: TGTGCCTGGAGTATCCAGGGGGTGAATGAGCAGTTCTTC. Its translation: CAWSIQGVNEQFF.

This clone was counted only a few times. The chain uses TRBV29-1 and TRBJ1-1; D gene ambiguous. Deletions cut 7 bases from V and 4 bases from J, with 16 bases between. The CDR3 sequence is 13 residues long. CDR1 SQVTM and CDR2 ANQGSEA come from the germline V gene. The CDR3 here is CSAQAEVGTEAFF. The CDR3 DNA sequence: TGCAGCGCCCAAGCTGAGGTGGGCACTGAAGCTTTCTTT.

The J gene is TRBJ1-2, the V gene TRBV28, with D maybe TRBD1 (5 bases). The germline V gene has CDR1 MDHEN and CDR2 SYDVKM. CDR3 length: 12 residues. Trimming removed 3 bases at V and 6 bases at J, with 8 bases between. The CDR3, as DNA: TGTGCCAGCAGTTTCGGGGGAGATGGCTACACCTTC. The encoded protein is CASSFGGDGYTF.

The chain is built from TRBV14 and TRBJ2-5; 7 bases fit TRBD2. TRBJ2-7 explains the end of the DNA better; the J call may be wrong. The CDR3 has 14 amino acids. The germline V gene has CDR1 SGHDN and CDR2 FVKESK. CDR3 nucleotides: TGTGCCAGCAGCCGGACTAGGATAGTGTGCGAGCAGTACTTC. Translated: CASSRTRIVCEQYF.

This clone was found a few times. The chain joins TRBV13 to TRBJ1-1; D gene ambiguous. This CDR3 region has 15 residues. V was shortened by 5 bases and J by 3 bases, with 16 bases between the two germline ends. The germline V gene encodes CDR1 PRHDT and CDR2 FYEKMQ (reference sequence). The CDR3 is CASSPQADWDTEAFF. The CDR3 DNA follows: TGTGCCAGCAGCCCCCAGGCCGACTGGGACACTGAAGCTTTCTTT.

The chain has TRBV7-2 and TRBJ2-1; D is unclear. The V end was cut by 3 bases, the J end by 7 bases, with 13 bases between. Germline CDR1 and CDR2: SGHTA and FQGNSA. CDR3 size: 14 residues. CDR3 sequence (DNA): TGTGCCAGCAGCTTTTATGGGTTTCATAATGAGCAGTTCTTC. This sequence encodes CASSFYGFHNEQFF.

This clone was observed a few times. This chain joins TRBV7-9 and TRBJ1-2, with 10 bases that match TRBD1. CDR3 length: 16 residues. Germline V gives CDR1 SEHNR, CDR2 FQNEAQ (reference sequence). J lost 2 bases, V lost 3 bases, and 6 bases had no gene match. Written as DNA, the CDR3 is TGTGCCAGCAGCTTCAGAAGGACAGGGGGAAACTATGGCTACACCTTC. Amino acid sequence: CASSFRRTGGNYGYTF.

The chain combines TRBV9 with TRBJ1-1; D remains ambiguous. The CDR3 consists of 15 residues. Germline V CDR1 and CDR2: SGDLS, YYNGEE. Between the trimmed V and J ends, which lost 3 bases and 4 bases, there was a span of 16 bases. The CDR3 region has the DNA TGTGCCAGCAGCGCTCATCCCGGGTCTTTCACTGAAGCTTTCTTT. As protein: CASSAHPGSFTEAFF.

V and J are TRBV21-1 and TRBJ1-4; the DNA was not used to check the table's D call, TRBD1. TRBV21-1 has pseudogene status. The CDR3 is 16 residues long. The CDR3 loop is CASSPRDRGINEKLFF. In nucleotides, the CDR3 is TGTGCCAGCAGCCCCCGGGACAGGGGCATCAATGAAAAACTGTTTTTT.

The genes are TRBV10-3 and TRBJ1-1; the D is unclear. The V end lost 3 bases, the J end lost 3 bases, and 11 bases lay between the germline ends. Germline V gene lookup returns CDR1 ENHRY and CDR2 SYGVKD. CDR3 length equals 14 residues. In DNA form, the CDR3 reads TGTGCCATCAGTGATAAAGGAGTAGACACTGAAGCTTTCTTT. It encodes CAISDKGVDTEAFF.

The sample holds one count of this clone. The chain uses TRBV10-3 and TRBJ1-1; 8 bases map to TRBD1. CDR3 length: 15 residues. The germline gives CDR1 ENHRY, CDR2 SYGVKD. V shed 6 bases, J shed 3 bases, and the junction held 9 bases outside the gene matches. DNA for the CDR3: TGTGCCATCAGGAGGACAGGGACCGTTGACACTGAAGCTTTCTTT. Protein sequence: CAIRRTGTVDTEAFF.

This clone was seen only a few times. The chain couples TRBV6-6 to TRBJ1-2; tentatively, D is TRBD1 (6 bases). Per the germline V gene, CDR1 is MNHNY and CDR2 is SVGAGI (reference sequence). V was cut by 2 bases and J by 4 bases, with 14 bases left in between. This CDR3 is 15 amino acids long. The CDR3 DNA reads as TGTGCCAGCAGTTACGCGCTGGGGGCGCTCTATGGCTACACCTTC. Translating gives CASSYALGALYGYTF.

The rearrangement links TRBV6-6 to TRBJ1-5; no clear D gene. The CDR3 contains 13 residues. Germline V gene lookup returns CDR1 MNHNY and CDR2 SVGAGI (reference sequence). V lost 11 bases, J lost 0 bases, and 11 bases lay in between. Here the CDR3 DNA reads TGTGCCGGTGCTACGGGTAGCAATCAGCCCCAGCATTTT. This translates into CAGATGSNQPQHF.

The chain has TRBV4-2 and TRBJ2-2; 11 positions agree with TRBD2. Trimming took 4 bases from V and 6 from J; bases not matched to a gene: 13. CDR1 is LGHNA, CDR2 YNFKEQ, per germline. The CDR3 spans 18 residues. In DNA, the CDR3 is TGTGCCAGCAGCCTTAACTCATTCACTAGCGGGAGTTCCGGGGAGCTGTTTTTT. It translates to CASSLNSFTSGSSGELFF.